These 26 T cell receptor beta chains were all obtained from the same sample, sequenced in a study of OX40 agonist ivuxolimab in advanced cancers. Some clones are missing from TCRdb's copy, which holds only in-frame ones; the method was immunoSEQ multiplex PCR. The data show around 50,000 clones, with approximately 79% seen just once and 7.9% held by the top ten. This material consisted of CD4+ or CD8+ T cells sorted from blood, taken in a trial of the OX40 agonist ivuxolimab. These TCRs come from an adult with an advanced solid tumor such as melanoma, head and neck, liver or kidney cancer.

The chain carries TRBV5-1 and TRBJ2-7; 7 nucleotides line up with TRBD1. Per the germline V gene, CDR1 is SGHRS and CDR2 is YFSETQ. After removal of 0 bases from V and 2 bases from J, the junction contained 5 bases not matched to a gene. This CDR3 region has 15 residues. Here the CDR3 reads CASSLGIQGTYEQYF. The CDR3 DNA reads as TGCGCCAGCAGCTTGGGGATACAGGGGACCTACGAGCAGTACTTC. The full variable domain, in which reference TRBV5-1 and TRBJ2-7 provide the parts outside the CDR3, is KAGVTQTPRYLIKTRGQQVTLSCSPISGHRSVSWYQQTPGQGLQFLFEYFSETQRNKGNFPGRFSGRQFSNSRSEMNVSTLELGDSALYLCASSLGIQGTYEQYFGPGTRLTVT.

The rearrangement joins TRBV4-1 to TRBJ1-2; D ambiguous. Trimming removed 0 bases at V and 2 bases at J, with 13 bases between. CDR1 is MGHRA and CDR2 is YSYEKL in the germline V gene. This CDR3 has 16 amino acids. The CDR3 loop is CASSQDSLSGNYGYTF. CDR3 nucleotide sequence: TGCGCCAGCAGCCAAGATAGTCTTTCGGGGAACTATGGCTACACCTTC.

V usage is TRBV12-2 and J usage is TRBJ2-4. TRBV12-2 is a pseudogene segment. The CDR3 has 17 amino acids. CDR3 DNA sequence: TGTGCAAGTCGCTTGAGGCTTGGGGTTGCGACCAAAAACATTCAGTACTTC. This encodes CASRLRLGVATKNIQYF.

The chain recombines TRBV12-5 with TRBJ2-1; D assignment may be TRBD1 or TRBD2 (5 bases each). The V and J ends lost 2 bases and 8 bases respectively, with 13 bases between them. Germline V gene lookup returns CDR1 LGHNT and CDR2 FRNRAP. The CDR3 runs to 14 residues. CDR3 residues: CASGLYHGADEQFF. Here the CDR3 DNA reads TGTGCTAGTGGTTTGTATCACGGGGCTGATGAGCAGTTCTTC.

The genes are TRBV5-6 and TRBJ2-7, with D unclear. This CDR3 is built from 13 residues. CDR1 is SGHDT and CDR2 is YYEEEE in the germline V gene. With 0 bases removed from V and 3 bases from J, the gap between germline ends came to 7 bases. The CDR3 DNA reads TGTGCCAGCAGCTTGGGGTTCGGCTACGAGCAGTACTTC. Protein product: CASSLGFGYEQYF.

Only one count was recorded for this clone. The chain joins TRBV5-1 to TRBJ2-1; 7 bases agree with TRBD2. CDR1 and CDR2 from the germline V gene are SGHRS and YFSETQ. V shed 4 bases and J 7 bases; nucleotides not matched to a gene: 5. CDR3 length equals 13 residues. CDR3 amino acids: CASSPTSWNEQFF. CDR3 bases: TGCGCCAGCAGCCCGACTAGCTGGAATGAGCAGTTCTTC. Full variable domain (rest looked up from reference TRBV5-1 and TRBJ2-1): KAGVTQTPRYLIKTRGQQVTLSCSPISGHRSVSWYQQTPGQGLQFLFEYFSETQRNKGNFPGRFSGRQFSNSRSEMNVSTLELGDSALYLCASSPTSWNEQFFGPGTRLTVL.

This clone came up once. The chain is built from TRBV2 and TRBJ1-5; 7 bases map to TRBD1. The CDR3 contains 14 residues. Unmatched junction bases numbered 5, after V lost 4 bases and J lost 5 bases. Germline-derived CDR1 and CDR2 are SNHLY and FYNNEI. This chain's CDR3 is CASSGDSRDQPQHF. DNA of the CDR3: TGTGCCAGCAGTGGGGACAGCCGTGATCAGCCCCAGCATTTT. Filled out from reference TRBV2 and TRBJ1-5, the complete variable domain reads EPEVTQTPSHQVTQMGQEVILRCVPISNHLYFYWYRQILGQKVEFLVSFYNNEISEKSEIFDDQFSVERPDGSNFTLKIRSTKLEDSAMYFCASSGDSRDQPQHFGDGTRLSIL.

The chain employs TRBV11-2 and TRBJ2-3, with 7 bases aligning to TRBD1. The CDR3 sequence is 15 residues long. The V and J ends lost 4 bases and 2 bases, in that order; junction bases with no gene match: 6. Germline V gene lookup returns CDR1 SGHAT and CDR2 FQNNGV. The CDR3 loop is CASSWDRFSTDTQYF. DNA for the CDR3: TGTGCCAGCAGCTGGGACAGATTTTCCACAGATACGCAGTATTTT. Complete variable domain (other parts from reference TRBV11-2 and TRBJ2-3): EAGVAQSPRYKIIEKRQSVAFWCNPISGHATLYWYQQILGQGPKLLIQFQNNGVVDDSQLPKDRFSAERLKGVDSTLKIQPAKLEDSAVYLCASSWDRFSTDTQYFGPGTRLTVL.

This clone was counted a few times. The rearrangement joins TRBV7-9 to TRBJ2-2; D perhaps matches TRBD2 (6 bases). Trimming cost V 6 bases and J 6 bases, with 11 bases left between them. CDR3 length equals 13 residues. Germline V gene data show CDR1 as SEHNR and CDR2 as FQNEAQ (reference sequence). This CDR3 is CASRRGGAGELFF. The CDR3 DNA follows: TGTGCCAGCAGGCGGGGAGGCGCCGGGGAGCTGTTTTTT.

This clone was seen more than once but under ten times. The V gene is TRBV30, the J gene TRBJ1-4; possible D gene TRBD1, 5 bases. V was pared by 0 bases and J by 4 bases, with 15 bases between. The CDR3 runs 16 residues. Germline V gene sequence: CDR1 GTSNPN, CDR2 SVGIG (reference sequence). The CDR3 sequence: CAWSVYWAGDNEKLFF. DNA of the CDR3: TGTGCCTGGAGTGTGTACTGGGCGGGGGATAATGAAAAACTGTTTTTT.

This clone was counted many times. This chain uses TRBV4-1 with TRBJ2-7, with D tentatively TRBD1 (6 bases). The CDR3 runs to 15 residues. The germline V gene encodes CDR1 MGHRA and CDR2 YSYEKL. V was trimmed by 6 bases and J by 2 bases, leaving 17 bases between them. DNA for the CDR3: TGCGCCAGCAGACCCTCCGACAGGACCCCCTACGAGCAGTACTTC. This translates into CASRPSDRTPYEQYF.

The V gene is TRBV5-1, the J gene TRBJ1-1; unclear D gene. Trimming cost V 5 bases and J 9 bases, with 20 bases left between them. The CDR3 totals 14 residues. Germline assignment: CDR1 SGHRS and CDR2 YFSETQ. The CDR3 here is CASRSAPADYKAFF. CDR3 in DNA: TGCGCCAGCAGATCGGCACCGGCCGATTATAAAGCTTTCTTT.

This chain connects TRBV30 to TRBJ2-5; 10 positions agree with TRBD2. The germline gives CDR1 GTSNPN, CDR2 SVGIG (reference sequence). V trimming: 2 bases; J trimming: 3 bases; junction bases outside the gene matches: 6. CDR3 size: 15 residues. The CDR3 DNA sequence: TGTGCCTGGAGTCCCGTCCTAGCGGGAGAAGAGACCCAGTACTTC. It is translated as CAWSPVLAGEETQYF.

The chain links TRBV30 to TRBJ1-1; D is unclear. The CDR3 extends over 11 amino acids. In germline, CDR1 is GTSNPN, CDR2 SVGIG (reference sequence). The ends were cut back, 1 base at V and 9 bases at J, with 9 bases in the middle. CDR3 DNA sequence: TGTGCCTGGAGTGGCCGGGGTAAAGCTTTCTTT. It is translated as CAWSGRGKAFF.

V and J are TRBV7-2 and TRBJ1-6, with a possible D match to TRBD1 (5 bases). Trimming left V 5 bases short and J 11 bases short, with 19 bases between. Germline-derived CDR1 and CDR2 are SGHTA and FQGNSA. The CDR3 sequence is 15 residues long. CDR3 in amino acids: CASSGRGGDSAPLHF. CDR3 nucleotides: TGTGCCAGCAGCGGGCGAGGAGGGGACTCGGCACCCCTCCACTTT.

This chain connects TRBV5-1 to TRBJ2-7; 7 bases are a match to TRBD1. This CDR3 is built from 12 residues. CDR1 and CDR2 (germline): SGHRS, YFSETQ. V shed 0 bases and J 6 bases; nucleotides not matched to a gene: 0. The CDR3 DNA follows: TGCGCCAGCAGCTTGGACAGGGGCGAGCAGTACTTC. This codes for CASSLDRGEQYF. Complete variable domain (other parts from reference TRBV5-1 and TRBJ2-7): KAGVTQTPRYLIKTRGQQVTLSCSPISGHRSVSWYQQTPGQGLQFLFEYFSETQRNKGNFPGRFSGRQFSNSRSEMNVSTLELGDSALYLCASSLDRGEQYFGPGTRLTVT.

The chain carries TRBV6-5 and TRBJ1-5; TRBD1 aligns across 7 bases. CDR3 length: 14 residues. Losses at the gene ends were 6 bases for V and 7 bases for J; bases not matched to a gene: 9. Germline CDR1 MNHEY, CDR2 SVGAGI. CDR3 coding DNA: TGTGCCAGCAGACCAGGGGGTCCAACGCAGCCCCAGCATTTT. As protein: CASRPGGPTQPQHF.

This CDR3 is CASRNGQGEDTQYF. The CDR3 DNA is TGCGCCAGCAGGAATGGACAGGGGGAAGATACGCAGTATTTT. The rearrangement links TRBV5-1 to TRBJ2-3; 10 bases map to TRBD1. CDR1 is SGHRS, CDR2 YFSETQ, per germline. The CDR3 is 14 residues long. The V and J ends lost 5 bases and 5 bases, in that order; junction bases with no gene match: 5.

In DNA form, the CDR3 reads TGTGCCAGCAGACCCTCGGTGACTGAAGCTTTCTTT. Residues: CASRPSVTEAFF. V is TRBV7-9 and J is TRBJ1-1; D not resolved. Trimming removed 6 bases from V and 5 bases from J, with 10 bases in between. Germline V CDR1 and CDR2: SEHNR, FQNEAQ (reference sequence). The CDR3 has 12 residues.

In its sample, this clone was seen a few times. This chain connects TRBV7-9 to TRBJ1-2; D not certain. Germline values: CDR1 SEHNR, CDR2 FQNEAQ (reference sequence). V lost 5 bases and J lost 2, with 12 bases in between. The CDR3 is 14 residues long. CDR3 loop: CASSADLSNYGYTF. CDR3 nucleotides: TGTGCCAGCAGCGCCGACCTCAGCAACTATGGCTACACCTTC.

Concerning this clone itself: Relative to the germline gene, one junction end is altered; a read error may explain this. The V call is TRBV2, the J call TRBJ2-1, with unresolved D. Germline CDR1 is SNHLY and CDR2 is FYNNEI. The CDR3 spans 13 residues. The CDR3 coding sequence is TGTGCCAGCACTGAATATCCCACACTTGAGCAGTTCTTC. Amino acids: CASTEYPTLEQFF.

This rearrangement joins TRBV29-1 to TRBJ1-2, with TRBD1 identical over 9 bases. The CDR3 runs 14 residues. CDR1 SQVTM and CDR2 ANQGSEA come from the germline V gene. The V gene end was trimmed by 0 bases and the J gene end by 6 bases; junction bases not matched to a gene: 5. CDR3 DNA sequence: TGCAGCGTTGAAGACCGGGACAGGGAGGATGGCTACACCTTC. Residues: CSVEDRDREDGYTF.

This clone was seen only once. The chain recombines TRBV7-1 with TRBJ2-5, with D perhaps matching TRBD2 (6 bases). TRBV7-1 falls under the ORF class, with uncertain function. The V end was cut by 4 bases, the J end by 5 bases, with 11 bases between. The CDR3 loop spans 13 amino acids. CDR3 nucleotides: TGTGCCAGCAGCTTCACCGGAGGGGAGACCCAGTACTTC. The encoded protein is CASSFTGGETQYF.

This clone was detected a few times. This chain uses TRBV5-6 with TRBJ2-7; tentative D call: TRBD1 (6 bases). V was shortened by 4 bases and J by 0 bases, with 23 bases between the two germline ends. CDR1 is SGHDT, CDR2 YYEEEE, per germline. The CDR3 contains 18 residues. For the CDR3, the DNA is TGTGCCAGCAGCGCCGGGACATCAATTCGGAGAGGCTCCTACGAGCAGTACTTC. Translating it yields CASSAGTSIRRGSYEQYF.

The rearrangement links TRBV27 to TRBJ1-5; D is unclear. CDR1 is MNHEY, CDR2 SMNVEV, per germline (reference sequence). The V gene lost 2 bases and the J gene lost 7 bases, with 12 bases spanning the gap. The CDR3 runs to 14 residues. CDR3 sequence (DNA): TGTGCCAGCAGTTTAAGCACAGCAGAACAGCCCCAGCATTTT. Residues: CASSLSTAEQPQHF.

V usage is TRBV21-1 and J usage is TRBJ1-3; the table names TRBD1, a call not compared with the DNA. TRBV21-1 is marked as a pseudogene. There are 15 residues in the CDR3. The DNA of the CDR3 is TGTGCCAGCAGCAAAATTCGACAGCCTGGAAACACCATATATTTT. Protein sequence: CASSKIRQPGNTIYF.